These 3 T cell receptor beta chains were all obtained from the same sample, sequenced in a study of blood T cell repertoires in COVID-19. Sequenced by immunoSEQ multiplex PCR; TCRdb stores in-frame clones only, minus some. The sample shows around 250,000 clones, around four fifths of them seen only once. Sequenced material: peripheral blood. These receptors came from a man under 40 who had recovered from COVID-19.

CDR3 coding DNA: TGTGCCAGCAGCCACCCCAGGGGACAGCCAGTGACCCGCTCTGGAAACACCATATATTTT. Its protein product is CASSHPRGQPVTRSGNTIYF. The chain combines TRBV4-2 with TRBJ1-3, with TRBD1 matching 7 bases. Per the germline V gene, CDR1 is LGHNA and CDR2 is YNFKEQ. V lost 3 bases to trimming and J lost 0 bases; unmatched junction nucleotides: 17. The CDR3 sequence is 20 residues long.

This clone showed up just a few times. The chain joins TRBV5-4 to TRBJ1-1, with D possibly TRBD1 on 5 matching bases. Trimming took off 0 bases at V and 5 bases at J, with 14 bases between the two ends. Germline V CDR1 and CDR2: SGHNT, YYREEE (reference sequence). This CDR3 has 15 residues. CDR3: CASSLAGGVGTEAFF. The CDR3 DNA reads TGTGCCAGCAGCTTGGCCGGGGGGGTTGGGACTGAAGCTTTCTTT. The variable domain in full, with the rest retrieved from reference TRBV5-4 and TRBJ1-1, is ETGVTQSPTHLIKTRGQQVTLRCSSQSGHNTVSWYQQALGQGPQFIFQYYREEENGRGNFPPRFSGLQFPNYSSELNVNALELDDSALYLCASSLAGGVGTEAFFGQGTRLTVV.

In this sample, this clone turned up once. This chain uses TRBV6-1 with TRBJ1-6; D may be TRBD1 (5 bases). The V end was cut by 2 bases, the J end by 8 bases, with 13 bases between. CDR1 is MNHNS, CDR2 SASEGT, per germline. This CDR3 contains 15 residues. Written as DNA, the CDR3 is TGTGCCAGCAGTGAAATCTGGACGGGGGATTCACCCCTCCACTTT. Residues: CASSEIWTGDSPLHF.